A selection of T cell receptor beta chains follows, all from one sample in a study of blood T cell repertoires in COVID-19. TCRdb's table, derived via immunoSEQ multiplex PCR, lists solely in-frame clones and lacks some. The sample has about 210,000 clones, more than 70% seen once; the top ten hold roughly 2.5%. What was sequenced was PBMCs or T cells enriched from blood (not recorded which). The source of these receptors is a woman between 40 and 55 years old with acute COVID-19. Each CDR3 is given with its conserved first and last residue. Each record gives: clone size, J gene, D gene, V gene, CDR3 DNA, CDR3 protein. A D gene is named only where the DNA matches it firmly. The size of a clone is reported for some rows only, either as once, few or many, or as a class for expanded clones.

.	TRBJ1-6	.	TRBV30	TGTGCCTGGAGTATGAGAGGGCCCAATTCACCCCTCCACTTT	CAWSMRGPNSPLHF
.	TRBJ1-1	.	TRBV9	TGTGCCAGCAGCGTACAATTAGCGACGGGTGACGTCGGCACTGAAGCTTTCTTT	CASSVQLATGDVGTEAFF
.	TRBJ2-4	.	TRBV11-2	TGTGCCAGCAGCTTAGAGTCAGTAGGGGTGGAAAACATTCAGTACTTC	CASSLESVGVENIQYF
once	TRBJ1-2	.	TRBV19	TGTGCCAGTAGTATTGCCGGGGGGGCCCTCTATGGCTACACCTTC	CASSIAGGALYGYTF
.	TRBJ1-4	TRBD1	TRBV27	TGTGCCAGCAGTTGGGGACAGGGCTTGGGAAGTGAAAAACTGTTTTTT	CASSWGQGLGSEKLFF
.	TRBJ2-1	TRBD2	TRBV5-1	TGCGCCAGCAGCATTAGCGGGGCCCTCTGGAATGAGCAGTTCTTC	CASSISGALWNEQFF
.	TRBJ2-1	TRBD2	TRBV5-1	TGCGCCAGCAGCGCACTATCCGGGACTAGCCTCAATGAGCAGTTCTTC	CASSALSGTSLNEQFF
.	TRBJ1-1	TRBD1	TRBV7-2	TGTGCCAGCAGCTCCACCAGGACAGGGTCTGAAGCTTTCTTT	CASSSTRTGSEAFF
once	TRBJ2-3	.	TRBV18	TGTGCCAGCTCACCGCTTTCCGGGGGGCAGAGCACAGATACGCAGTATTTT	CASSPLSGGQSTDTQYF
.	TRBJ1-5	.	TRBV18	TGTGCCAGCTCACCCCCTTTTGAGGGAAGCAATCAGCCCCAGCATTTT	CASSPPFEGSNQPQHF
.	TRBJ1-6	.	TRBV27	TGTGCCAGCAATTCAGGGAGGGATAATTCACCCCTCCACTTT	CASNSGRDNSPLHF
few	TRBJ2-1	.	TRBV14	TGTGCCAGCAGCCCTACCTCCGCGAATGAGCAGTTCTTC	CASSPTSANEQFF
.	TRBJ1-5	TRBD1	TRBV6-5	TGTGCCAGCAGCCTTGACAGGGAGCAGCCCCAGCATTTT	CASSLDREQPQHF
.	TRBJ1-6	.	TRBV15	TGTGCCACCAGCAGAGATAAAACCCCGAGGGATTCACCCCTCCACTTT	CATSRDKTPRDSPLHF
.	TRBJ2-5	TRBD1	TRBV5-5	TGTGCCAGCAGCACCTTGACAGGGACAGAGACCCAGTACTTC	CASSTLTGTETQYF
.	TRBJ2-2	.	TRBV10-3	TGTGCCAGCAGGGGACTCCAGGACACCGGGGAGCTGTTTTTT	CASRGLQDTGELFF
.	TRBJ2-7	.	TRBV6-6	TGTGCCACCACCTTCGGAGGGGCCGGCGAGCAGTACTTC	CATTFGGAGEQYF
.	TRBJ1-3	.	TRBV7-9	TGTGCCAGCAGCTTAGTTCTAGGTGCTGGAAACACCATATATTTT	CASSLVLGAGNTIYF
.	TRBJ1-5	.	TRBV9	TGTGCCAGCAGCATCAGTGGCTCCCCAAATCAGCCCCAGCATTTT	CASSISGSPNQPQHF
.	TRBJ1-2	TRBD1	TRBV28	TGTGCCAGCGGGACAGGAGCTCGCCTAGGCTACACCTTC	CASGTGARLGYTF
.	TRBJ2-5	TRBD2	TRBV11-3	TGTGCCAGCAGCTTCCGGACTAGCGGGGTCCAAGAGACCCAGTACTTC	CASSFRTSGVQETQYF
.	TRBJ2-3	.	TRBV7-9	TGTGCCAGCAGCTTAGTGGGCATGGACACAGATACGCAGTATTTT	CASSLVGMDTDTQYF
.	TRBJ1-1	TRBD1	TRBV7-2	TGTGCCAGCAGCTTTCGGGGCGGGGGACAGGGAGCAGGGGTCACTGAAGCTTTCTTT	CASSFRGGGQGAGVTEAFF
.	TRBJ1-2	TRBD1	TRBV19	TGTGCCAGTAGAAAAACCGGGACAGGGGTTGACTATGGCTACACCTTC	CASRKTGTGVDYGYTF
.	TRBJ2-3	.	TRBV19	TGTGCCAGCCGGACAGTGGACACAGATACGCAGTATTTT	CASRTVDTDTQYF
.	TRBJ2-6	.	TRBV5-1	TGCGCCAGCAGCGGCAGGGCCTCCTCTGGGGCCAACGTCCTGACTTTC	CASSGRASSGANVLTF
once	TRBJ1-1	.	TRBV7-9	TGTGCCAGCAGCTTAGCGGGCGGGAGGGCTGAAGCTTTCTTT	CASSLAGGRAEAFF
.	TRBJ2-5	.	TRBV5-4	TGTGCCAGCAGCGTTGGCGGCAGGGAGGAAGAGACCCAGTACTTC	CASSVGGREEETQYF
.	TRBJ2-1	TRBD1	TRBV19	TGTGCCAGTAGTATATACACAGGGGGTTACAATGAGCAGTTCTTC	CASSIYTGGYNEQFF
.	TRBJ2-7	.	TRBV6-2/TRBV6-3	TGTGCCAGCAGTTACAGCACCCCCTACGAGCAGTACTTC	CASSYSTPYEQYF
.	TRBJ2-1	.	TRBV6-2/TRBV6-3	TGTGCCAGCAGCGATGGGACATTTCGGCCAAACAATGAGCAGTTCTTC	CASSDGTFRPNNEQFF
.	TRBJ2-6	.	TRBV6-5	TGTGCCACTTCTGGGGCCAACGTCCTGACTTTC	CATSGANVLTF
.	TRBJ2-3	TRBD2	TRBV2	TGTGCCAGCAGAATTACACTAGCGGGCCTCACAGATACGCAGTATTTT	CASRITLAGLTDTQYF
.	TRBJ2-2	.	TRBV7-8	TGTGCCAGCAGCCTACCTGGAGGGCCGGGCGGGGAGCTGTTTTTT	CASSLPGGPGGELFF
.	TRBJ1-2	.	TRBV6-5	TGTGCCAGCAGGAGGGACTATGGCTACACCTTC	CASRRDYGYTF
.	TRBJ2-3	TRBD2	TRBV9	TGTGCCAGCAGCGTGCTGACTAGCGGGGGCCTTAGCACAGATACGCAGTATTTT	CASSVLTSGGLSTDTQYF
.	TRBJ2-7	TRBD1	TRBV12-3/TRBV12-4	TGTGCCAGCAACAGACAGGGGGCCTACGAGCAGTACTTC	CASNRQGAYEQYF
.	TRBJ1-2	TRBD1	TRBV5-1	TGCGCCAGCAGCTTGGCAGAGGCAGGGGGCGACTATGGCTACACCTTC	CASSLAEAGGDYGYTF
few	TRBJ2-3	.	TRBV6-5	TGTGCCAGCAGGGATACAGGTCACACGCAGTATTTT	CASRDTGHTQYF
.	TRBJ1-6	TRBD1	TRBV7-2	TGTGCCAGCAGCCGCGGAAGGGGACAGAATAATTCACCCCTCCACTTT	CASSRGRGQNNSPLHF
once	TRBJ1-6	TRBD1	TRBV27	TGTGCCAGCAGTGGCCACAGGGGGGGAGGATCGGGCTCACCCCTCCACTTT	CASSGHRGGGSGSPLHF
.	TRBJ2-1	TRBD1	TRBV11-3	TGTGCCAGCAGCTTAAGAAACAGGGGCGTGGATGAGCAGTTCTTC	CASSLRNRGVDEQFF
.	TRBJ1-2	.	TRBV27	TGTGCCAGCAGTTTATTGGGGGGACGTTCTGATGACTATGGCTACACCTTC	CASSLLGGRSDDYGYTF
.	TRBJ2-3	TRBD2	TRBV5-4	TGTGCCAGCAGCCTCCCCCCTAGCGGGGGGTCAGATACGCAGTATTTT	CASSLPPSGGSDTQYF
.	TRBJ1-5	.	TRBV6-5	TGTGCCAGCAGAAGGGGAAATTCAAATCAGCCCCAGCATTTT	CASRRGNSNQPQHF
.	TRBJ2-2	.	TRBV6-5	TGTGCGGGGGGCGGGAGGAACACCGGGGAGCTGTTTTTT	CAGGGRNTGELFF
.	TRBJ2-2	TRBD2	TRBV11-3	TGTGCCAGCAGCTTACTAGCGGCAGCGAACACCGGGGAGCTGTTTTTT	CASSLLAAANTGELFF
.	TRBJ1-2	.	TRBV5-1	TGCGCCAGCAGCTCGGGGAAGGAGGGCCTGGGCTACACCTTC	CASSSGKEGLGYTF